The clone carrying this T cell receptor beta chain has at least ten counts. Antigen: not known. The sample is drawn from a study of T-cell reconstitution after alpha-beta-depleted transplantation in children. Regarding the study as a whole: Several patients had high TCRbeta diversity at day 60; it came from surviving recipient T cells and thymic progenitors. Several hundred expanded graft clones reportedly supplied alpha-beta T cells about two months after transplant. Hyperexpanded clones declined; after one year, newly produced T cells mostly supplied diversity.

Preparation of the TCRbeta library used unique molecular identifiers. TCRdb recomputed calls from the PCR reads with MiXCR, one row per CDR3 protein. The data contain hundreds of thousands of distinct CDR3 sequences, around 13% of them singletons. Trimming cost V 7 bases and J 10 bases, with 16 bases left between them. Per germline, CDR1 MNHNY and CDR2 SVGAGI (reference sequence). The CDR3 covers 12 residues. Sequenced here: PBMCs, sampled before TCRalphabeta/CD19-depleted stem cell transplant. The TCR sequence derives from a girl between 2 and 10 years old with congenital amegakaryocytic thrombocytopenia, due to receive a stem cell transplant. The rearrangement links TRBV6-6 to TRBJ1-1; no clear D gene. CDR3 amino acids: CASTPTVEGAFF. The CDR3 DNA sequence: TGTGCCAGCACCCCGACCGTCGAAGGAGCTTTCTTT.